This TCR beta chain was identified in a study of T-cell reconstitution after alpha-beta-depleted transplantation in children. Study-level points and caveats: TCRbeta diversity was high at day 60 in some patients (a result of surviving recipient T cells and thymic progenitors). Hyperexpanded clones declined; after one year, newly produced T cells mostly supplied diversity. There were reportedly several hundred expanded graft clones from which alpha-beta T cells came about two months after transplant.

CDR1 and CDR2 from the germline V gene are SNHLY and FYNNEI. The ends were cut back, 2 bases at V and 5 bases at J, with 16 bases in the middle. The CDR3 runs 15 residues. The library targeted TCRbeta and was prepared with unique molecular identifiers. TCRdb recomputed calls from the PCR reads with MiXCR, one row per CDR3 protein. Seen here are 550,000 to 800,000 distinct CDR3 sequences, approximately 14% observed once, and the top ten hold about 0.79%. Details on this clonotype: Its antigen remains unidentified.

The receptor was derived from a girl aged 2-10 years with congenital amegakaryocytic thrombocytopenia, due to receive a stem cell transplant. This chain uses TRBV2 with TRBJ2-7, with unresolved D. Source: PBMCs, taken before TCRalphabeta/CD19-depleted stem cell transplant. The CDR3: CASSELSRAGDEQYF. The CDR3 region has the DNA TGTGCCAGCAGTGAACTTTCCCGGGCCGGAGACGAGCAGTACTTC. The full variable domain, completed using reference TRBV2 and TRBJ2-7, is EPEVTQTPSHQVTQMGQEVILRCVPISNHLYFYWYRQILGQKVEFLVSFYNNEISEKSEIFDDQFSVERPDGSNFTLKIRSTKLEDSAMYFCASSELSRAGDEQYFGPGTRLTVT.